One and the same sample provided the 24 T cell receptor beta chains below, sequenced in a study of control samples from healthy donors and cancer patients. Some clones are missing from TCRdb's copy, which holds only in-frame ones; the method was immunoSEQ multiplex PCR. The table has some 120,000 clones, about 93% seen once. Source material: blood. These TCRs come from a man aged 25 to 40 in good health.

The chain couples TRBV3-1 (or the pseudogene TRBV3-2) to TRBJ2-5; 15 nucleotides agree with TRBD2. J gave up 5 bases and V 6 bases, and 13 bases lay outside the gene matches. The CDR3 loop spans 18 amino acids. Germline V gene data show CDR1 as LGHDT and CDR2 as YNNKEL (reference sequence). The CDR3 DNA follows: TGTGCCAGCAGTAAGCCGGGACTAGCGGGGGGTTGGCTTGAGACCCAGTACTTC. This translates into CASSKPGLAGGWLETQYF.

The V gene is TRBV10-3, the J gene TRBJ1-1, with a tentative D call TRBD1 (6 bases). The CDR3 contains 15 residues. Looked up from germline, CDR1 is ENHRY and CDR2 is SYGVKD. V was shortened by 0 bases and J by 4 bases, with 12 bases between the two germline ends. Here the CDR3 DNA reads TGTGCCATCAGTGAGTCGACGTTAGGGGGCACTGAAGCTTTCTTT. It codes for CAISESTLGGTEAFF.

This clone was seen only a few times. V usage is TRBV28 and J usage is TRBJ1-2; D perhaps matches TRBD1 (5 bases). The germline V gene encodes CDR1 MDHEN and CDR2 SYDVKM. With 5 bases removed from V and 8 bases from J, the gap between germline ends came to 24 bases. This CDR3 contains 16 residues. CDR3 loop: CASSLLRHSGQSGYTF. CDR3 DNA: TGTGCCAGCAGTCTCCTGCGACACTCTGGACAATCAGGCTACACCTTC.

V and J are TRBV5-6 and TRBJ1-1, with a possible D match to TRBD1 (5 bases). This CDR3 is built from 13 residues. V was shortened by 6 bases and J by 1 base, with 10 bases between the two germline ends. Germline V gene sequence: CDR1 SGHDT, CDR2 YYEEEE. As DNA, the CDR3 is TGTGCCAGCACCCTAGACAGGAACACTGAAGCTTTCTTT. Its translation: CASTLDRNTEAFF.

This sequence joins TRBV10-3 and TRBJ1-1, with TRBD1 matching 7 bases. V was clipped by 0 bases and J by 4 bases; unmatched bases: 5. CDR1 and CDR2 from the germline V gene are ENHRY and SYGVKD. CDR3 size: 15 residues. The CDR3 spells CAISESRSGGTEAFF. CDR3 DNA: TGTGCCATCAGTGAGTCGAGGTCAGGGGGCACTGAAGCTTTCTTT.

This clone was counted a few times. The genes are TRBV7-2 and TRBJ1-3, with 7 bases aligning to TRBD1. Germline trimming cut 5 bases from V and 2 bases from J; bases unmatched to any gene: 3. Germline V gene lookup returns CDR1 SGHTA and CDR2 FQGNSA. This CDR3 spans 14 amino acids. DNA of the CDR3: TGTGCCAGCAGCAAAGACAGGGCTGGAAACACCATATATTTT. Amino acids: CASSKDRAGNTIYF. The variable domain in full, completed from reference TRBV7-2 and TRBJ1-3, reads GAGVSQSPSNKVTEKGKDVELRCDPISGHTALYWYRQSLGQGLEFLIYFQGNSAPDKSGLPSDRFSAERTGGSVSTLTIQRTQQEDSAVYLCASSKDRAGNTIYFGEGSWLTVV.

This rearrangement joins TRBV27 to TRBJ1-5; D possibly corresponds to TRBD1 (6 bases). This CDR3 is built from 13 residues. Germline V gene lookup returns CDR1 MNHEY and CDR2 SMNVEV (reference sequence). V was cut by 2 bases and J by 7 bases, with 9 bases left in between. The CDR3 DNA is TGTGCCAGCAGTTTAGGGGGCGGGCAGCCCCAGCATTTT. This codes for CASSLGGGQPQHF.

V usage is TRBV19 and J usage is TRBJ2-3; 8 positions agree with TRBD1. The germline V gene has CDR1 LNHDA and CDR2 SQIVND (reference sequence). J lost 3 bases, V lost 5 bases, and 16 bases had no gene match. CDR3 size: 18 residues. This chain's CDR3 is CASSPIPTGAKRTDTQYF. The CDR3 DNA reads as TGTGCCAGTAGTCCAATCCCGACAGGGGCGAAAAGGACAGATACGCAGTATTTT.

This clone was observed a single time. This chain uses TRBV5-1 with TRBJ1-5, with D perhaps matching TRBD1 (5 bases). Germline V lookup: CDR1 SGHRS, CDR2 YFSETQ. The CDR3 totals 15 residues. V lost 1 base to trimming and J lost 8 bases, with 16 bases between them. CDR3 loop: CASSLSPGPREPQHF. CDR3 nucleotide sequence: TGCGCCAGCAGCTTGTCCCCGGGACCCAGGGAGCCCCAGCATTTT.

The chain uses TRBV7-8 and TRBJ1-1; no clear D gene. CDR3 length: 13 amino acids. Per the germline V gene, CDR1 is SGHVS and CDR2 is FQNEAQ. V was cut by 1 base and J by 2 bases, with 5 bases left in between. The CDR3, as DNA: TGTGCCAGCAGCTTAGTAGGTAACACTGAAGCTTTCTTT. This encodes CASSLVGNTEAFF.

The chain has TRBV6-5 and TRBJ2-1; 10 bases agree with TRBD2. There are 15 residues in the CDR3. Germline CDR1 and CDR2: MNHEY and SVGAGI. V was pared by 8 bases and J by 4 bases, with 8 bases of the junction left unmatched. CDR3 DNA sequence: TGTGCCAGCTCCATACGTAGCGGGGGGTACAATGAGCAGTTCTTC. Protein: CASSIRSGGYNEQFF.

V is TRBV12-5 and J is TRBJ1-1; TRBD1 might be the D (5 bases). The germline V gene encodes CDR1 LGHNT and CDR2 FRNRAP. This CDR3 is built from 12 residues. The germline V and J ends were trimmed by 5 bases and 5 bases, with 9 bases remaining between them. The CDR3 DNA reads TGTGCTAGTGGTCTTGGGGGGACTGAAGCTTTCTTT. Translated: CASGLGGTEAFF. The whole variable domain, filled in from reference TRBV12-5 and TRBJ1-1, reads DARVTQTPRHKVTEMGQEVTMRCQPILGHNTVFWYRQTMMQGLELLAYFRNRAPLDDSGMPKDRFSAEMPDATLATLKIQPSEPRDSAVYFCASGLGGTEAFFGQGTRLTVV.

This chain joins TRBV15 and TRBJ1-4, with 9 bases matching TRBD1. With V trimmed by 5 bases and J by 8 bases, 9 bases remained unmatched. Per germline, CDR1 LNHNV and CDR2 YYDKDF (reference sequence). This CDR3 has 15 amino acids. The CDR3 sequence is CATSPRDRAGEKLFF. Here the CDR3 DNA reads TGTGCCACCAGCCCCCGGGACAGGGCGGGAGAAAAACTGTTTTTT. Based on the CDR3 plus reference TRBV15 and TRBJ1-4, the full variable domain is DAMVIQNPRYQVTQFGKPVTLSCSQTLNHNVMYWYQQKSSQAPKLLFHYYDKDFNNEADTPDNFQSRRPNTSFCFLDIRSPGLGDTAMYLCATSPRDRAGEKLFFGSGTQLSVL.

This clone was detected a few times. Other DNA sequences within the sample encode an identical CDR3. The chain recombines TRBV24-1 with TRBJ1-2, with D maybe TRBD1 (6 bases). Germline CDR1 reads KGHDR; CDR2 reads SFDVKD. The ends were cut back, 2 bases at V and 7 bases at J, with 10 bases in the middle. This CDR3 region has 13 residues. CDR3: CATSDWTEGGYTF. The CDR3 bases are TGTGCCACCAGTGATTGGACAGAAGGTGGCTACACCTTC.

The CDR3 protein is CASSQDGLAAFF. The CDR3 DNA reads as TGCGCCAGCAGCCAAGATGGTCTCGCAGCTTTCTTT. The chain recombines TRBV4-1 with TRBJ1-1, with D uncertain. Trimming left V 0 bases short and J 10 bases short, with 9 bases between. Germline CDR1 and CDR2: MGHRA and YSYEKL. CDR3 length equals 12 residues.

The chain links TRBV6-5 to TRBJ1-2; 7 positions match TRBD1. The V gene's germline CDR1 is MNHEY and CDR2 SVGAGI. V dropped 1 base and J dropped 4; count of bases not matched to a gene: 6. The CDR3 covers 15 residues. CDR3 coding DNA: TGTGCCAGCAGTTACTTACGGACAGGAACCTATGGCTACACCTTC. Translated, it gives CASSYLRTGTYGYTF.

The chain couples TRBV5-1 to TRBJ2-3; D remains unclear. The CDR3 contains 13 residues. V lost 4 bases and J 5 bases, leaving 11 bases between the germline ends. From germline, CDR1 is SGHRS and CDR2 YFSETQ. The CDR3 loop is CASSSTWRDTQYF. Here the CDR3 DNA reads TGCGCCAGCAGCAGCACCTGGAGAGATACGCAGTATTTT.

The V and J genes are TRBV5-1 and TRBJ2-3, with TRBD2 matching over 9 bases. The CDR3 contains 17 residues. After removal of 4 bases from V and 4 bases from J, the junction contained 13 bases not matched to a gene. The germline CDR1 and CDR2 sequences are SGHRS and YFSETQ. CDR3: CASSPTNPGLAADTQYF. CDR3 sequence (DNA): TGCGCCAGCAGCCCTACTAATCCGGGACTAGCAGCAGATACGCAGTATTTT.

The chain recombines TRBV5-4 with TRBJ1-1; D is perhaps TRBD1 (6 bases). The CDR3 loop spans 15 amino acids. Trimming stripped 0 bases from V and 2 bases from J, with 11 bases between. Germline-derived CDR1 and CDR2 are SGHNT and YYREEE (reference sequence). The CDR3 bases are TGTGCCAGCAGCTTGGCCGGGACAAGTAACACTGAAGCTTTCTTT. Residues: CASSLAGTSNTEAFF.

The rearrangement links TRBV7-8 to TRBJ2-1; D remains ambiguous. Trimming stripped 5 bases from V and 0 bases from J, with 11 bases between. Germline CDR1 and CDR2: SGHVS and FQNEAQ. This CDR3 comprises 15 residues. CDR3 nucleotides: TGTGCCAGCAGCCCTGGCGGCATCTCCTACAATGAGCAGTTCTTC. Protein sequence: CASSPGGISYNEQFF. The full variable domain, in which reference TRBV7-8 and TRBJ2-1 provide the parts outside the CDR3, is GAGVSQSPRYKVAKRGQDVALRCDPISGHVSLFWYQQALGQGPEFLTYFQNEAQLDKSGLPSDRFFAERPEGSVSTLKIQRTQQEDSAVYLCASSPGGISYNEQFFGPGTRLTVL.

This chain links TRBV24-1 with TRBJ2-3, with 12 bases fitting TRBD2. The V gene end was trimmed by 2 bases and the J gene end by 9 bases; junction bases not matched to a gene: 8. Germline assignment: CDR1 KGHDR and CDR2 SFDVKD. The CDR3 sequence is 16 residues long. CDR3 in amino acids: CATSDYGLAGPGTQYF. The CDR3 nucleotides are TGTGCCACCAGTGATTACGGACTAGCGGGGCCCGGGACGCAGTATTTT.

V and J are TRBV6-5 and TRBJ2-7; 7 bases fit TRBD1. The germline V gene encodes CDR1 MNHEY and CDR2 SVGAGI. The CDR3 is 14 amino acids. Trimming at V came to 4 bases and at J to 6 bases, leaving 9 bases not matched to a gene. The CDR3 DNA reads TGTGCCAGCAGTTCGACCGGTAGGGGGCCCGAGCAGTACGTC. It translates to CASSSTGRGPEQYV.

This sequence joins TRBV6-5 and TRBJ1-5, with D uncertain. CDR3 length equals 13 residues. Between the trimmed V and J ends, which lost 7 bases and 0 bases, there was a span of 7 bases. The V gene's germline CDR1 is MNHEY and CDR2 SVGAGI. The CDR3 here is CASTRISNQPQHF. Here the CDR3 DNA reads TGTGCCAGCACCCGGATTAGCAATCAGCCCCAGCATTTT.

The V call is TRBV5-1, the J call TRBJ1-5, with a possible D match to TRBD1 (6 bases). The CDR3 length is 15 residues. Germline-derived CDR1 and CDR2 are SGHRS and YFSETQ. Trimming shortened V by 0 bases and J by 1 base, and 8 bases separated the two germline ends. CDR3 sequence reads: CASSLEGGSNQPQHF. The DNA of the CDR3 is TGCGCCAGCAGCTTGGAGGGGGGCAGCAATCAGCCCCAGCATTTT. Supplemented by reference TRBV5-1 and TRBJ1-5, the full variable domain reads KAGVTQTPRYLIKTRGQQVTLSCSPISGHRSVSWYQQTPGQGLQFLFEYFSETQRNKGNFPGRFSGRQFSNSRSEMNVSTLELGDSALYLCASSLEGGSNQPQHFGDGTRLSIL.